This TCR beta chain is drawn from a study of shared clonotypes between healthy human individuals. Broader study findings: Sample collection involved blood only; tissue repertoires are likely different. An anticipated effect of sequencing depth on clonotype sharing among donors was recognized. With few donors, the genetic and exposure-history diversity represented was limited.

TCRdb's copy holds only in-frame clones and misses some; the assay was immunoSEQ multiplex PCR. The profile shows 400,000 to 500,000 clones, approximately 79% of them singletons. With respect to this clone: Its specificity is unknown.

Sequenced: PBMCs. The clonotype originates from a woman aged 35 to 49 in good health. Some clones in this sample may be carry-over from other donors' samples.

DNA of the CDR3: TGTGCCAGCAGTGAAGAAGTCTTACAGGGCTACACCTTC. Translation: CASSEEVLQGYTF. The chain carries TRBV2 and TRBJ1-2; no clear D. V was trimmed by 1 base and J by 8 bases, leaving 11 bases between them. CDR3 length: 13 residues. Germline CDR1 reads SNHLY; CDR2 reads FYNNEI.